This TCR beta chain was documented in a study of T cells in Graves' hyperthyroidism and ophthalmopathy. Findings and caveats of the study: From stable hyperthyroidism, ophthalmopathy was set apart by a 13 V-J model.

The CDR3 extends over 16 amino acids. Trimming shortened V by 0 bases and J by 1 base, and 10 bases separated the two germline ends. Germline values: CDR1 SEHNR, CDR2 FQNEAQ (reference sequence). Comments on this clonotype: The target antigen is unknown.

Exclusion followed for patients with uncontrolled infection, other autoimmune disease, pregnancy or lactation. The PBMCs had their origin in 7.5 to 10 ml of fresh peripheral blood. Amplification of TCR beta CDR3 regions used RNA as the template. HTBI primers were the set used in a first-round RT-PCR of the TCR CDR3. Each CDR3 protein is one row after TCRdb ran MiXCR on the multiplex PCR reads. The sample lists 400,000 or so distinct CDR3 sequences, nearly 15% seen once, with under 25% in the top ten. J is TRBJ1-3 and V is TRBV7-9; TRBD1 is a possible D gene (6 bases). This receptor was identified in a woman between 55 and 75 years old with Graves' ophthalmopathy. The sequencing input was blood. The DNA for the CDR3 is TGTGCCAGCAGCTTAGCGGGCAGGGGTTCTGGAAACACCATATATTTT. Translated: CASSLAGRGSGNTIYF.